The clone carrying this T cell receptor beta chain came up many times. The data derive from a study of T-cell reconstitution after alpha-beta-depleted transplantation in children. TCRbeta library construction was performed incorporating unique molecular identifiers. TCRdb reprocessed the PCR reads via MiXCR and lists one record per CDR3 protein. The profile covers 490,000 or so distinct CDR3 sequences, with approximately 12% appearing a single time and roughly 5.4% taken by the ten largest. Germline V gene data show CDR1 as MNHNS and CDR2 as SASEGT. This CDR3 has 16 amino acids. With V trimmed by 2 bases and J by 4 bases, 8 bases remained unmatched.

The sample here was PBMCs from the stem cell graft donor, taken from the stem cell graft. The clonotype originates from a human donor who donated a stem cell graft to a child with combined immunodeficiency. The rearrangement joins TRBV6-1 to TRBJ2-1; 7 bases are shared with TRBD2. The CDR3 bases are TGTGCCAGCAGTGAACCTTGGGAACTAGCGTACAATGAGCAGTTCTTC. This sequence encodes CASSEPWELAYNEQFF.